The 6 T cell receptor beta chains listed next were all sequenced from one sample in a study of T cell responses to AZD1222 COVID-19 vaccine. The assay was immunoSEQ multiplex PCR, and TCRdb's table has in-frame clones only and misses some. This sample carries 70,000 to 90,000 clones, 89% of them seen once, and the ten largest clones take roughly 2.3%. Sequenced here: peripheral blood, sampled on day 0 of AZD1222 vaccination. These receptors came from an adult in good health.

This chain joins TRBV5-5 and TRBJ1-1; possible D gene TRBD1, 5 bases. Germline lookup yields CDR1 SGHKS and CDR2 YYEKEE (reference sequence). The CDR3 has 14 residues. V shed 5 bases and J shed 0 bases, with 11 bases lying between them. Here the CDR3 reads CASSFDRVNTEAFF. The CDR3 bases are TGTGCCAGCAGTTTTGACAGAGTGAACACTGAAGCTTTCTTT.

The rearrangement links TRBV18 to TRBJ1-2; 9 positions match TRBD1. Trimming at V came to 2 bases and at J to 8 bases, leaving 6 bases not matched to a gene. Germline-derived CDR1 and CDR2 are KGHSH and LQKENI. This CDR3 is built from 14 residues. The CDR3 region has the DNA TGTGCCAGCTCACCATTGACAGGGGGGGACGGCTACACCTTC. It translates to CASSPLTGGDGYTF.

The chain carries TRBV4-2 and TRBJ2-3, with D uncertain. This CDR3 has 15 amino acids. Germline assignment: CDR1 LGHNA and CDR2 YNFKEQ. The V gene lost 1 base and the J gene lost 4 bases, with 12 bases spanning the gap. CDR3 residues: CASSQALRPADTQYF. The DNA for the CDR3 is TGTGCCAGCAGCCAAGCGCTGCGACCGGCAGATACGCAGTATTTT.

The rearrangement joins TRBV5-1 to TRBJ2-1; 12 bases map to TRBD2. CDR1 is SGHRS and CDR2 is YFSETQ in the germline V gene. The CDR3 is 15 amino acids. Trimming at V came to 7 bases and at J to 4 bases, leaving 6 bases not matched to a gene. This chain's CDR3 is CASQWTSGKYNEQFF. Here the CDR3 DNA reads TGCGCCAGCCAGTGGACTAGCGGGAAGTACAATGAGCAGTTCTTC.

This sequence joins TRBV10-2 and TRBJ2-7, with 7 nucleotides matching TRBD1. CDR1 and CDR2 from the germline V gene are WSHSY and SAAADI. With 4 bases clipped from V and 2 bases from J, the junction kept 2 bases outside the gene matches. The CDR3 spans 13 residues. CDR3 bases: TGCGCCAGCAGTGTGCAGGGGGCCTACGAGCAGTACTTC. Its protein is CASSVQGAYEQYF.

The CDR3, as DNA: TGCGCCAGCAGCTTGGAGGGGAAGACCCAGTACTTC. This encodes CASSLEGKTQYF. The rearrangement links TRBV5-1 to TRBJ2-5; weak D call: TRBD1 (5 bases). This CDR3 has 12 residues. Trimming removed 0 bases at V and 6 bases at J, with 6 bases between. Germline CDR1 SGHRS, CDR2 YFSETQ.